This T cell receptor beta chain was sequenced for a study of blood T cell repertoires in COVID-19. There are 16 residues in the CDR3. Germline lookup yields CDR1 SGHVS and CDR2 FQNEAQ. V gave up 5 bases and J gave up 2 bases; unmatched junction bases: 7. Profiled with immunoSEQ multiplex PCR; TCRdb holds only in-frame clones, not every one. The table shows roughly 50,000 clones, with just over 90% occurring only once. Source material: peripheral blood. J is TRBJ2-2 and V is TRBV7-8, with 8 bases aligning to TRBD1. This sequence originates from a middle-aged woman with active COVID-19. The CDR3 sequence is CASSPRTGSNTGELFF. CDR3 DNA sequence: TGTGCCAGCAGCCCTCGGACAGGGTCTAACACCGGGGAGCTGTTTTTT. Variable domain in full (rest from reference TRBV7-8 and TRBJ2-2): GAGVSQSPRYKVAKRGQDVALRCDPISGHVSLFWYQQALGQGPEFLTYFQNEAQLDKSGLPSDRFFAERPEGSVSTLKIQRTQQEDSAVYLCASSPRTGSNTGELFFGEGSRLTVL.